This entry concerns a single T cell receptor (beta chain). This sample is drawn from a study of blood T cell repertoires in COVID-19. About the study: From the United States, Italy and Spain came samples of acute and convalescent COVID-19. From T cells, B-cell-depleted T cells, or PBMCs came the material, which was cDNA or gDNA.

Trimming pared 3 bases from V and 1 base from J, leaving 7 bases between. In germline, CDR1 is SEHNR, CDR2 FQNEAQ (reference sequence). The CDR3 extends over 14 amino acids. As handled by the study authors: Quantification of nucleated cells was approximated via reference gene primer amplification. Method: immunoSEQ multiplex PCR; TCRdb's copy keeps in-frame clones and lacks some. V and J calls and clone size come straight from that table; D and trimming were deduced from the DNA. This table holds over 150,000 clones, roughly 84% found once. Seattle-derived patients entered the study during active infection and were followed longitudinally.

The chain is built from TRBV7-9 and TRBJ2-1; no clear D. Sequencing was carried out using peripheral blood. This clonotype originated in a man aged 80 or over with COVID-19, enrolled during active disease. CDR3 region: CASSFEASYNEQFF. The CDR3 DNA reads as TGTGCCAGCAGCTTTGAGGCTTCCTACAATGAGCAGTTCTTC.